This entry lists 32 T cell receptor beta chains sequenced from one sample in a study of spatial heterogeneity in lung cancer. MiXCR, run by TCRdb on the 5' RACE reads, gives a single entry per CDR3 protein. Counted here are hundreds of distinct CDR3 sequences, approximately 6.7% occurring once; the ten biggest clones make up 25% to 30%. No cognate antigen is known for these TCRs. Whole-study findings and limits: The number of expanded tumor alpha and beta chains correlated with mutation number.

Time point given: sample taken at primary tumor resection. Sample: lung tumor tissue, taken at surgery. Receptors originate from a female donor with early-stage non-small cell lung cancer.

By share, this clonotype counts as medium-sized. This beta chain came through as a stray read in a library set up for alpha chains, and its size says little. The gene calls are TRBV19 and TRBJ2-3; maybe TRBD2 (6 bases). With 6 bases removed from V and 0 bases from J, the gap between germline ends came to 13 bases. Per germline, CDR1 LNHDA and CDR2 SQIVND (reference sequence). The CDR3 runs to 15 residues. The CDR3 region is CASSGGVTSTDTQYF. CDR3 in DNA: TGTGCCAGTAGCGGGGGAGTCACTAGCACAGATACGCAGTATTTT.

By sample share, this clonotype is large. Found in a library prepared for alpha chains, this beta chain is an off-target read, and its abundance has little meaning. V gene TRBV20-1 combines with J gene TRBJ1-3, with D unresolved. Between the trimmed V and J ends, which lost 6 bases and 4 bases, there was a span of 13 bases. This CDR3 is built from 13 residues. The germline V gene has CDR1 DFQATT and CDR2 SNEGSKA (reference sequence). The CDR3 reads CSAKHGRGNTIYF. In DNA, the CDR3 is TGCAGTGCCAAACACGGTAGAGGAAACACCATATATTTT.

By proportion, this clonotype is medium-sized. This beta chain was picked up by a library intended for alpha chains and is off target, so its count carries little meaning. This rearrangement joins TRBV6-6 to TRBJ2-1; no clear D. From germline, CDR1 is MNHNY and CDR2 SVGAGI (reference sequence). This CDR3 region has 11 residues. Trimming removed 6 bases at V and 9 bases at J, with 9 bases between. In nucleotides, the CDR3 is TGTGCCAGCAGCCCTAAAAGTGAGCAGTTCTTC. It codes for CASSPKSEQFF.

Relative to its sample, this clonotype is medium-sized (0.01 to 0.1%). A library made for alpha chains picked up this beta chain off target, so its size means little. The chain is built from TRBV6-2 or TRBV6-3 and TRBJ2-1; 9 nucleotides match TRBD2. Germline values: CDR1 MNHEY, CDR2 SVGEGT. V lost 4 bases and J lost 7; bases outside the gene matches: 11. This CDR3 spans 16 amino acids. The CDR3 DNA sequence: TGTGCCAGCAGTTTTTTCGCGGGAGGGGAGGAGAATGAGCAGTTCTTC. It specifies CASSFFAGGEENEQFF.

This clonotype is medium-sized by share. A library made for alpha chains picked up this beta chain off target, so its size means little. The chain recombines TRBV27 with TRBJ2-7, with D maybe TRBD2 (6 bases). V was pared by 2 bases and J by 6 bases, with 23 bases between. CDR1 and CDR2 (germline): MNHEY, SMNVEV (reference sequence). This CDR3 has 17 residues. CDR3 bases: TGTGCCAGCAGTTTAGAGATTTCGGGAGTTGGTCGGGGCGAGCAGTACTTC. The encoded protein is CASSLEISGVGRGEQYF.

Sample share makes this clonotype large. In a library made to pick up alpha chains, this beta chain is a stray read with a size that means little. The CDR3 sequence is CSVEEGPVGPLSTDTQYF. Here the CDR3 DNA reads TGCAGCGTTGAAGAGGGCCCTGTCGGACCGCTTAGCACAGATACGCAGTATTTT. The rearrangement uses TRBV29-1 and TRBJ2-3, with D unclear. This CDR3 is built from 18 residues. Germline V gene lookup returns CDR1 SQVTM and CDR2 ANQGSEA. V lost 0 bases, J lost 0 bases, and 19 bases lay in between.

This clonotype is large by share. The library was built for alpha chains, so this beta chain is an off-target read and its size means little. The rearrangement uses TRBV6-5 and TRBJ2-5; TRBD2 matches at 11 bases. The CDR3 totals 14 residues. After removal of 6 bases from V and 3 bases from J, the junction contained 3 bases not matched to a gene. Germline CDR1 is MNHEY and CDR2 is SVGAGI. The DNA of the CDR3 is TGTGCCAGCAGGCCGGGACTAGCGGAAGAGACCCAGTACTTC. Its protein product is CASRPGLAEETQYF.

This clonotype is medium-sized. Little can be read into the size of this beta chain, an off-target read in a library designed for alpha chains. The genes are TRBV29-1 and TRBJ2-6; 11 nucleotides agree with TRBD1. J gave up 0 bases and V 7 bases, and 8 bases lay outside the gene matches. CDR3 length: 17 amino acids. The V gene's germline CDR1 is SQVTM and CDR2 ANQGSEA. The CDR3 bases are TGCAGCGCACGTCCCGGGACAGGGGGCTCTGGGGCCAACGTCCTGACTTTC. It yields the protein CSARPGTGGSGANVLTF.

This clonotype is labeled as medium-sized. Since the library was made to target alpha chains, this beta chain is a stray read and its abundance is not meaningful. The V call is TRBV7-2, the J call TRBJ2-2, with D tentatively TRBD1 (7 bases). The CDR3 is made up of 13 amino acids. The V gene lost 5 bases and the J gene lost 7 bases, with 11 bases spanning the gap. The germline CDR1 and CDR2 sequences are SGHTA and FQGNSA. The CDR3 sequence is CASSRRGHGELFF. The CDR3 region has the DNA TGTGCCAGCAGCAGGAGGGGGCACGGGGAGCTGTTTTTT.

With respect to this clonotype: For a library built for alpha chains, this beta chain is a stray read; little rests on its size. V gene TRBV2 combines with J gene TRBJ1-4; the D is unclear. The length of the CDR3 is 13 residues. Trimming stripped 5 bases from V and 10 bases from J, with 14 bases between. The germline gives CDR1 SNHLY, CDR2 FYNNEI. The CDR3 here is CASSITSDGKLFF. The CDR3 DNA follows: TGTGCCAGCAGTATTACCTCTGATGGAAAACTGTTTTTT.

By proportion, this clonotype is medium-sized. This beta chain represents an off-target read in a library built for alpha chains; its size is of limited meaning. DNA of the CDR3: TGTGCCAGCAGCCGGGGGACTAGCAGGACAAATGAGCAGTTCTTC. It codes for CASSRGTSRTNEQFF. The J gene is TRBJ2-1, the V gene TRBV7-2, with 9 bases aligning to TRBD2. V shed 5 bases, J shed 7 bases, and the junction held 9 bases outside the gene matches. Germline CDR1 is SGHTA and CDR2 is FQGNSA. The length of the CDR3 is 15 residues.

This clonotype counts as large. This beta chain is a stray sequence in a library constructed for alpha chains; its clone size is not meaningful. This chain joins TRBV10-3 and TRBJ2-2, with 7 bases fitting TRBD1. This CDR3 is 17 amino acids long. CDR1 and CDR2 (germline): ENHRY, SYGVKD. The ends lost 3 bases at V and 3 bases at J; junction bases unmatched: 10. The CDR3 nucleotides read TGTGCCATCAGTGATATAAGGGACAGCGTCTACACCGGGGAGCTGTTTTTT. It codes for CAISDIRDSVYTGELFF.

By frequency in the sample, this clonotype is medium-sized. A library made for alpha chains picked up this beta chain off target, so its size means little. The chain combines TRBV7-2 with TRBJ1-2, with TRBD1 matching over 7 bases. Germline V CDR1 and CDR2: SGHTA, FQGNSA. Trimming removed 1 base from V and 4 bases from J; junction bases left unmatched: 0. The CDR3 runs to 13 residues. CDR3 bases: TGTGCCAGCAGCTTAGGACAGGGCTATGGCTACACCTTC. Translating it yields CASSLGQGYGYTF.

This clonotype was recorded a few times. As an off-target read in a library built for alpha chains, this beta chain has a frequency of little significance. Here the CDR3 DNA reads TGTGCCAGCAGCTTAGTAGGGGCTCTGGACATTCAGTACTTC. Encoded protein: CASSLVGALDIQYF. This rearrangement joins TRBV7-8 to TRBJ2-4; D possibly corresponds to TRBD1 (5 bases). The V gene's germline CDR1 is SGHVS and CDR2 FQNEAQ. CDR3 length equals 14 residues. V was pared by 1 base and J by 8 bases, with 12 bases between.

In its sample, this clonotype is medium-sized (0.01 to 0.1%). This beta chain came through as a stray read in a library set up for alpha chains, and its size says little. The rearrangement joins TRBV15 to TRBJ2-1, with D maybe TRBD2 (5 bases). V shed 7 bases and J shed 6 bases, with 16 bases lying between them. CDR1 LNHNV and CDR2 YYDKDF come from the germline V gene (reference sequence). The length of the CDR3 is 14 residues. The CDR3 loop reads CATMRARTLNEQFF. The CDR3 coding sequence is TGTGCCACCATGAGGGCTAGAACCCTCAATGAGCAGTTCTTC.

By sample fraction, this clonotype is medium-sized. This beta chain lies outside the target of a library built for alpha chains; its clone size means little. The rearrangement links TRBV7-2 to TRBJ2-5; D not certain. This CDR3 has 12 residues. V was cut by 4 bases and J by 5 bases, with 8 bases left in between. Germline CDR1 SGHTA, CDR2 FQGNSA. The CDR3 here is CASSYPWETQYF. In DNA form, the CDR3 reads TGTGCCAGCAGCTACCCTTGGGAGACCCAGTACTTC.

The sample holds many counts of this clonotype. The library was prepared for alpha chains; this beta chain is a stray read, so its frequency means little. V and J are TRBV13 and TRBJ1-2; possible D gene TRBD1, 6 bases. Per the germline V gene, CDR1 is PRHDT and CDR2 is FYEKMQ (reference sequence). The CDR3 length is 15 residues. V lost 5 bases and J 4 bases, leaving 17 bases between the germline ends. The DNA for the CDR3 is TGTGCCAGCAGCGTTGGAACAGGGACGGGCTATGGCTACACCTTC. Its protein product is CASSVGTGTGYGYTF.

This clonotype is judged medium-sized (0.01 to 0.1%). This beta chain is an unintended read in a library built for alpha chains; its size means little. J is TRBJ1-4 and V is TRBV7-9; D remains ambiguous. Trimming removed 0 bases at V and 8 bases at J, with 7 bases between. This CDR3 has 13 amino acids. Germline CDR1 reads SEHNR; CDR2 reads FQNEAQ (reference sequence). In nucleotides, the CDR3 is TGTGCCAGCAGCTTAGCCGTGGCCGAAAAACTGTTTTTT. Its translation: CASSLAVAEKLFF. Full variable domain (missing parts from reference TRBV7-9 and TRBJ1-4): DTGVSQNPRHKITKRGQNVTFRCDPISEHNRLYWYRQTLGQGPEFLTYFQNEAQLEKSRLLSDRFSAERPKGSFSTLEIQRTEQGDSAMYLCASSLAVAEKLFFGSGTQLSVL.

This clonotype was recorded many times. This beta chain represents an off-target read in a library built for alpha chains; its size is of limited meaning. The rearrangement links TRBV5-1 to TRBJ2-1, with D maybe TRBD2 (6 bases). Looked up from germline, CDR1 is SGHRS and CDR2 is YFSETQ. Trimming stripped 7 bases from V and 9 bases from J, with 14 bases between. This CDR3 is 12 amino acids long. CDR3 nucleotide sequence: TGCGCCAGCGGAATAGCGGTCGGTGAGCAGTTCTTC. Translating it yields CASGIAVGEQFF.

A remark on this clonotype: Being off target in a library aimed at alpha chains, this beta chain has a size of little meaning. The chain links TRBV6-5 to TRBJ1-6, with D possibly matching TRBD1 (5 bases). Germline values: CDR1 MNHEY, CDR2 SVGAGI. The V end was cut by 2 bases, the J end by 6 bases, with 14 bases between. The CDR3 is made up of 16 amino acids. This CDR3 is CASSYGTLDGNSPLHF. CDR3 nucleotides: TGTGCCAGCAGTTACGGGACCCTTGATGGTAATTCACCCCTCCACTTT.

In its sample, this clonotype ranks as medium-sized. This beta chain is a stray sequence in a library constructed for alpha chains; its clone size is not meaningful. The rearrangement links TRBV20-1 to TRBJ1-1, with TRBD1 identical over 10 bases. The CDR3 loop spans 13 amino acids. V was clipped by 0 bases and J by 7 bases; unmatched bases: 2. CDR1 and CDR2 from the germline V gene are DFQATT and SNEGSKA (reference sequence). The CDR3 here is CSARDGQGVEAFF. For the CDR3, the DNA is TGCAGTGCTAGAGACGGACAGGGGGTTGAAGCTTTCTTT.

Within the sample, this clonotype is medium-sized. As an off-target read in a library built for alpha chains, this beta chain has a frequency of little significance. The genes are TRBV20-1 and TRBJ2-2; TRBD2 is a possible D gene (5 bases). V was pared by 6 bases and J by 3 bases, with 8 bases between. Per the germline V gene, CDR1 is DFQATT and CDR2 is SNEGSKA (reference sequence). The CDR3 length is 12 residues. The CDR3 loop is CSADGDTGELFF. DNA for the CDR3: TGCAGTGCCGACGGGGACACCGGGGAGCTGTTTTTT.

This clonotype counts as large. This beta chain represents an off-target read in a library built for alpha chains; its size is of limited meaning. The chain has TRBV20-1 and TRBJ2-5; 8 bases align to TRBD2. The J segment lost 5 bases and the V segment lost 2 bases, leaving 4 bases of the junction unmatched. Germline-derived CDR1 and CDR2 are DFQATT and SNEGSKA (reference sequence). This CDR3 contains 13 residues. CDR3 nucleotide sequence: TGCAGTGCTAGATTAGCGGGAATGGAGACCCAGTACTTC. This sequence encodes CSARLAGMETQYF.

This clonotype is labeled medium-sized (0.01 to 0.1%). This beta chain appears as a stray read in a library generated for alpha chains; its size is not informative. V gene TRBV6-6 combines with J gene TRBJ2-5; 7 bases align to TRBD1. The CDR3 covers 16 residues. Losses at the gene ends were 0 bases for V and 9 bases for J; bases not matched to a gene: 13. Germline loops: CDR1 MNHNY, CDR2 SVGAGI (reference sequence). The CDR3 loop reads CASSYSVGDSGGAQYF. The CDR3 DNA follows: TGTGCCAGCAGTTACTCAGTTGGGGACAGTGGGGGTGCCCAGTACTTC.

In its sample, this clonotype is large (0.1 to 1%). This beta chain lies outside the target of a library built for alpha chains; its clone size means little. The chain couples TRBV20-1 to TRBJ2-2; D is unclear. Deletions cut 0 bases from V and 1 base from J, with 6 bases between. Germline CDR1 reads DFQATT; CDR2 reads SNEGSKA (reference sequence). The CDR3 extends over 14 amino acids. The CDR3 sequence: CSARDFQNTGELFF. The CDR3 nucleotides read TGCAGTGCTAGAGATTTCCAGAACACCGGGGAGCTGTTTTTT.

This clonotype is large by share. For a library built for alpha chains, this beta chain is a stray read; little rests on its size. The V gene is TRBV11-2, the J gene TRBJ2-7; no reliable D call. V lost 3 bases to trimming and J lost 8 bases, with 8 bases between them. This CDR3 has 11 residues. Looked up from germline, CDR1 is SGHAT and CDR2 is FQNNGV. This CDR3 reads CASSLYTQQYF. CDR3 in DNA: TGTGCCAGCAGCTTGTACACCCAGCAGTACTTC.

By share, this clonotype counts as medium-sized. Being off target in a library aimed at alpha chains, this beta chain has a size of little meaning. This rearrangement joins TRBV7-2 to TRBJ1-1; unclear D gene. The CDR3 is made up of 16 amino acids. Germline assignment: CDR1 SGHTA and CDR2 FQGNSA. V was shortened by 5 bases and J by 0 bases, with 16 bases between the two germline ends. The CDR3 protein is CASSLLPGAMNTEAFF. The CDR3 bases are TGTGCCAGCAGCCTCCTCCCGGGAGCCATGAACACTGAAGCTTTCTTT.

Relative to its sample, this clonotype is medium-sized (0.01 to 0.1%). This beta chain is an unintended read in a library built for alpha chains; its size means little. The gene calls are TRBV4-3 and TRBJ2-2; 12 bases fit TRBD2. V shed 4 bases, J shed 6 bases, and the junction held 9 bases outside the gene matches. Germline V CDR1 and CDR2: LGHNA, YSLEER. This CDR3 is built from 17 residues. The CDR3 here is CASSRGTSGSYAGELFF. CDR3 nucleotide sequence: TGCGCCAGCAGCCGAGGGACTAGCGGGTCCTATGCCGGGGAGCTGTTTTTT.

Turning to this clonotype: Since the library was made to target alpha chains, this beta chain is a stray read and its abundance is not meaningful. J is TRBJ1-6 and V is TRBV4-3; D not resolved. With 0 bases removed from V and 9 bases from J, the gap between germline ends came to 12 bases. The germline gives CDR1 LGHNA, CDR2 YSLEER. The CDR3 extends over 15 amino acids. CDR3 residues: CASSQDNGPGSPLHF. The CDR3 DNA is TGCGCCAGCAGCCAAGATAATGGACCGGGTTCACCCCTCCACTTT.

This clonotype counts as medium-sized. This beta chain represents an off-target read in a library built for alpha chains; its size is of limited meaning. This chain connects TRBV7-6 to TRBJ2-3, with a possible D match to TRBD2 (6 bases). Trimming cost V 4 bases and J 3 bases, with 23 bases left between them. The germline V gene encodes CDR1 SGHVS and CDR2 FNYEAQ. This CDR3 contains 18 residues. CDR3 coding DNA: TGTGCCAGCAGCTCGGGGCGGGGCGACTACTCAGGGACAGATACGCAGTATTTT. As protein: CASSSGRGDYSGTDTQYF.

This clonotype is categorized as medium-sized. At one end, the junction sequence differs from germline, possibly due to a read error. As an off-target read in a library built for alpha chains, this beta chain has a frequency of little significance. The genes are TRBV5-1 and TRBJ2-3, with D unresolved. Germline values: CDR1 SGHRS, CDR2 YFSETQ. This CDR3 comprises 12 residues. The CDR3 DNA reads as TGCGCCAGCAGCTTCTCCGGTTTCCCCTTTAATTTT. It encodes CASSFSGFPFNF.

This clonotype is labeled medium-sized. For a library built for alpha chains, this beta chain is a stray read; little rests on its size. The V and J genes are TRBV30 and TRBJ2-7; D is perhaps TRBD1 or TRBD2 (5 bases each). This CDR3 region has 13 residues. Germline CDR1 GTSNPN, CDR2 SVGIG (reference sequence). The V gene lost 4 bases and the J gene lost 1 base, with 11 bases spanning the gap. The CDR3 protein is CAWNIWGSYEQYF. CDR3 DNA sequence: TGTGCCTGGAACATCTGGGGGTCCTACGAGCAGTACTTC.